This TCR beta chain was captured in a study of T cell responses to AZD1222 COVID-19 vaccine. In germline, CDR1 is MNHNS, CDR2 SASEGT. Trimming shortened V by 2 bases and J by 1 base, and 11 bases separated the two germline ends. The CDR3 has 15 residues. Generated by immunoSEQ multiplex PCR, the TCRdb table keeps only in-frame clones and is missing some. The data contain 120,000 or so clones, approximately 92% of them singletons. This clone was picked up one time. The chain combines TRBV6-1 with TRBJ1-2; no definite D call. The sequence came from an adult in good health. Material: peripheral blood, obtained on day 0 of AZD1222 vaccination. The CDR3 sequence: CASSERVEGNYGYTF. As DNA, the CDR3 is TGTGCCAGCAGTGAAAGGGTGGAGGGTAACTATGGCTACACCTTC.